The present T cell receptor beta chain was sequenced within a study of T cells in Graves' hyperthyroidism and ophthalmopathy. Study information: Peripheral blood was secured at the point of initial diagnosis, before any treatment.

TCR beta CDR3 sequences were amplified from RNA transcripts. Using the HTBI primer set, a first-round RT-PCR was run on the TCR CDR3. From the multiplex PCR reads, TCRdb called clonotypes with MiXCR, one entry per CDR3 protein. The data show over 500,000 distinct CDR3 sequences, with 15% to 20% seen just once and under 20% held by the top ten. From germline, CDR1 is GTSNPN and CDR2 SVGIG (reference sequence). The CDR3 contains 14 residues. The ends were cut back, 5 bases at V and 7 bases at J, with 17 bases in the middle. The receptor was isolated from a woman aged 18-29 years with Graves' ophthalmopathy. The rearrangement links TRBV30 to TRBJ2-2, with D hard to call. Sequencing used blood. The CDR3 sequence is CAWVPPDIGGELFF. CDR3 DNA sequence: TGTGCCTGGGTACCCCCAGATATCGGCGGGGAGCTGTTTTTT.